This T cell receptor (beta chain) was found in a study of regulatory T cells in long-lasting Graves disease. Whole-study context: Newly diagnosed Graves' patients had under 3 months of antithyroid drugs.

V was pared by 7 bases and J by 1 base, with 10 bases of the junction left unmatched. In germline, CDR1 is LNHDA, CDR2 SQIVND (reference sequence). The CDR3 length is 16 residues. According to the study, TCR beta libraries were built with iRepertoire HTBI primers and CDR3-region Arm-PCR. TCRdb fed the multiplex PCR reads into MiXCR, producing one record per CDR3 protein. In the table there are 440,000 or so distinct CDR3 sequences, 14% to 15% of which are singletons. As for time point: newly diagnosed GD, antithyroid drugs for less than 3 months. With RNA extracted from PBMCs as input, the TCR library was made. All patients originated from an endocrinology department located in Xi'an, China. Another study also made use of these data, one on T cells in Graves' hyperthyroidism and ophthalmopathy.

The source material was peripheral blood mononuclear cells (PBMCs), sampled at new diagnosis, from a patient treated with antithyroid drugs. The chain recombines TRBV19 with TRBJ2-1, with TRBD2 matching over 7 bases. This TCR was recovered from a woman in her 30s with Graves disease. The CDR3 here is CASTRAGIRSYNEQFF. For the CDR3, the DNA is TGTGCCAGTACCCGAGCGGGAATAAGGTCCTACAATGAGCAGTTCTTC.